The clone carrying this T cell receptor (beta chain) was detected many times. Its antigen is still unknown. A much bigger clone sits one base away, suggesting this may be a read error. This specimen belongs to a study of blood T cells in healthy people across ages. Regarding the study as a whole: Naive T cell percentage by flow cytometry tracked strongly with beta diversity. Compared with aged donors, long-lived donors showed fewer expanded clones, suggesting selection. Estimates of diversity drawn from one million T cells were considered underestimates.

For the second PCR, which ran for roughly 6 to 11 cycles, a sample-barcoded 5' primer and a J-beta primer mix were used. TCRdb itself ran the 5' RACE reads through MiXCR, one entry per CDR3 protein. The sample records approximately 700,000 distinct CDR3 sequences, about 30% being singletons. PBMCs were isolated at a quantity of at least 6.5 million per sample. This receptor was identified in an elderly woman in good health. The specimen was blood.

As DNA, the CDR3 is TGTGCCAGCAGCCAAGGGGGGACAGGGGTCTACGAGCAGTACTTC. As protein: CASSQGGTGVYEQYF. The rearrangement links TRBV3-1 to TRBJ2-7; 10 nucleotides line up with TRBD1. Looked up from germline, CDR1 is LGHDT and CDR2 is YNNKEL (reference sequence). This CDR3 is built from 15 residues. Trimming at V came to 1 base and at J to 3 bases, leaving 3 bases not matched to a gene.